Each of the 3 T cell receptor beta chains below was sequenced from the same sample in a study of T cell responses to AZD1222 COVID-19 vaccine. TCRdb's table, derived via immunoSEQ multiplex PCR, lists solely in-frame clones and lacks some. The sample lists over 140,000 clones, roughly 90% occurring once. Sequenced here: peripheral blood, sampled on day 0 of AZD1222 vaccination. The receptors derive from an adult in good health.

This chain connects TRBV3-1 (or the pseudogene TRBV3-2) to TRBJ2-1; D gene uncertain. V lost 3 bases, J lost 0 bases, and 12 bases lay in between. CDR3 length equals 16 residues. Germline values: CDR1 LGHDT, CDR2 YNNKEL (reference sequence). Written as DNA, the CDR3 is TGTGCCAGCAGCCACCGGGCCGGAGACTCCTACAATGAGCAGTTCTTC. This encodes CASSHRAGDSYNEQFF.

V and J are TRBV29-1 and TRBJ1-1; perhaps TRBD1 as D (5 bases). Trimming shortened V by 6 bases and J by 1 base, and 9 bases separated the two germline ends. CDR3 size: 12 residues. CDR1 SQVTM and CDR2 ANQGSEA come from the germline V gene. CDR3 residues: CSVAQGNTEAFF. CDR3 coding DNA: TGCAGCGTGGCCCAGGGGAACACTGAAGCTTTCTTT.

The rearrangement links TRBV7-2 to TRBJ2-4, with D possibly TRBD2 on 6 matching bases. The CDR3 has 14 amino acids. V lost 5 bases to trimming and J lost 2 bases, with 10 bases between them. Germline V gene data show CDR1 as SGHTA and CDR2 as FQGNSA. The CDR3 here is CASSEGLTKNIQYF. The CDR3 nucleotides read TGTGCCAGCAGCGAAGGACTAACCAAAAACATTCAGTACTTC.